These 8 T cell receptor beta chains were sequenced from one sample in a study of T cell changes during pregnancy in multiple sclerosis. Method: immunoSEQ multiplex PCR; TCRdb's copy keeps in-frame clones and lacks some. The top ten hold 2.5% to 3% of the sample, which has roughly 61,000 clones, roughly 94% seen once. The material was CD8+ T cells from peripheral blood mononuclear cells, obtained after pregnancy. These receptors came from a female donor with multiple sclerosis, enrolled in a pregnancy study.

The chain links TRBV27 to TRBJ2-1; D is undetermined. The CDR3 consists of 13 residues. Trimming left V 2 bases short and J 1 base short, with 3 bases between. The germline V gene encodes CDR1 MNHEY and CDR2 SMNVEV (reference sequence). CDR3 coding DNA: TGTGCCAGCAGTTTAGCGTCCTACAATGAGCAGTTCTTC. Translation: CASSLASYNEQFF.

V usage is TRBV2 and J usage is TRBJ1-1; 8 bases agree with TRBD1. CDR1 and CDR2 from the germline V gene are SNHLY and FYNNEI. This CDR3 has 14 amino acids. After removal of 6 bases from V and 1 base from J, the junction contained 4 bases not matched to a gene. Here the CDR3 DNA reads TGTGCCAGCAGCGGACAGGGTGAGAACACTGAAGCTTTCTTT. This sequence encodes CASSGQGENTEAFF.

This sequence joins TRBV19 and TRBJ1-3, with D perhaps matching TRBD1 (5 bases). V lost 7 bases to trimming and J lost 3 bases, with 19 bases between them. CDR3 length: 16 residues. Germline lookup yields CDR1 LNHDA and CDR2 SQIVND (reference sequence). The CDR3 here is CASTLGGGIFGNTIYF. In nucleotides, the CDR3 is TGTGCCAGTACCCTCGGTGGGGGGATATTTGGAAACACCATATATTTT.

The chain joins TRBV2 to TRBJ1-4, with a possible D match to TRBD1 (5 bases). V lost 6 bases to trimming and J lost 4 bases, with 15 bases between them. CDR1 and CDR2 (germline): SNHLY, FYNNEI. The CDR3 length is 15 residues. The CDR3 protein is CASRRTLSYNEKLFF. The CDR3 DNA sequence: TGTGCCAGCAGGCGGACACTTTCGTATAATGAAAAACTGTTTTTT.

This chain uses TRBV27 with TRBJ2-7, with 11 bases identical to TRBD2. Germline lookup yields CDR1 MNHEY and CDR2 SMNVEV (reference sequence). The J segment lost 3 bases and the V segment lost 5 bases, leaving 3 bases of the junction unmatched. The CDR3 loop spans 14 amino acids. The CDR3: CASSTSGSNYEQYF. In DNA, the CDR3 is TGTGCCAGCAGTACTAGCGGGAGTAACTACGAGCAGTACTTC.

The chain combines TRBV2 with TRBJ2-1; D call uncertain. CDR1 is SNHLY and CDR2 is FYNNEI in the germline V gene. The CDR3 covers 12 residues. V was trimmed by 9 bases and J by 6 bases, leaving 12 bases between them. CDR3 amino acids: CASPRPPNEQFF. The CDR3 DNA follows: TGTGCCAGTCCGAGGCCCCCCAATGAGCAGTTCTTC.

J is TRBJ1-2 and V is TRBV7-9, with D unresolved. V lost 11 bases, J lost 4 bases, and 23 bases lay in between. The germline CDR1 and CDR2 sequences are SEHNR and FQNEAQ (reference sequence). The CDR3 has 15 residues. Here the CDR3 reads CALDEDPAFLYGYTF. The CDR3 bases are TGTGCCTTAGATGAGGATCCCGCCTTTCTCTATGGCTACACCTTC.

The chain links TRBV4-1 to TRBJ2-7; TRBD1 matches 7 bases. Per germline, CDR1 MGHRA and CDR2 YSYEKL. There are 15 residues in the CDR3. The junction had 6 bases not matched to a gene; V was cut back by 2 bases and J by 2 bases. CDR3 sequence (DNA): TGCGCCAGCAGCCAATACCGGGACAGAGCCTACGAGCAGTACTTC. Its protein is CASSQYRDRAYEQYF.